The following is a TCR beta chain sequence with its context. The data stem from a study of PD-1 blockade in classical Hodgkin lymphoma. Time point given: cycle 4 day 1 (C4D1), after more than five weeks of nivolumab. All patients experienced relapse after autologous stem cell transplantation, and brentuximab vedotin exposure was variable. Libraries were prepared by immunoSEQ multiplex PCR; TCRdb keeps only in-frame clonotypes and omits some of them. The sample lists 25,000 to 30,000 clones; around four fifths were seen once. V was clipped by 5 bases and J by 6 bases; unmatched bases: 9. CDR1 and CDR2 from the germline V gene are SEHNR and FQNEAQ (reference sequence). This CDR3 contains 14 residues.

This receptor was obtained from a human donor with classical Hodgkin lymphoma. V gene TRBV7-9 combines with J gene TRBJ1-2; 7 nucleotides align to TRBD1. Sequences were derived from peripheral blood mononuclear cells (PBMCs), sampled before the fourth cycle of nivolumab. The CDR3 coding sequence is TGTGCCAGCAGCCGGGACAGCGAATGGGATGGCTACACCTTC. Translating it yields CASSRDSEWDGYTF.